The sequence of this T cell receptor (beta chain) was determined in a study of response to subunit inactivated influenza vaccine. TCRdb used MiXCR to reprocess the RT-PCR reads, holding one entry per CDR3 protein. The sample consists of fewer than 700,000 distinct CDR3 sequences, under 15% of them appearing once. Worth noting for this clonotype: Its target is not known.

Notes on the study in general: The authors suggested that few new T cells are recruited per seasonal influenza vaccination.

Germline CDR1 and CDR2: SQVTM and ANQGSEA. This CDR3 comprises 14 residues. With 5 bases removed from V and 4 bases from J, the gap between germline ends came to 18 bases. The specimen comprised PBMCs from blood, sampled 45 days after vaccination. The receptor was derived from a man aged 45-65 years who received an inactivated influenza vaccine. The V and J genes are TRBV29-1 and TRBJ2-7, with a possible D match to TRBD1 (6 bases). The CDR3 here is CSVTTGTNAYEQYF. The CDR3 bases are TGCAGCGTTACTACAGGGACAAATGCTTACGAGCAGTACTTC.